The present entry profiles one T cell receptor (beta chain) with its context. Germline-derived CDR1 and CDR2 are SGHTA and FQGNSA. The junction had 2 bases not matched to a gene; V was cut back by 3 bases and J by 7 bases. The CDR3 runs to 14 residues. The sample comes from a study of blood T cell repertoires in COVID-19. Using immunoSEQ multiplex PCR, the repertoire was profiled, and TCRdb retains in-frame clones only, with some absent. Counted here are over 150,000 clones, approximately 86% occurring once; the ten biggest clones make up about 2.3%. Recovered status in Cohort 3 required two negative PCRs, clearance, or symptom resolution.

Sequencing input: PBMCs or T cells enriched from blood (not recorded which). V and J are TRBV7-2 and TRBJ1-6, with 8 bases identical to TRBD1. The receptor was derived from a woman aged 30 to 39 who had recovered from COVID-19. The chain's CDR3 is CASSFQGANSPLHF. The CDR3 DNA reads as TGTGCCAGCAGCTTCCAGGGGGCGAATTCACCCCTCCACTTT.